This T cell receptor beta chain derives from a study of control samples from healthy donors and cancer patients. Sequencing used immunoSEQ multiplex PCR; TCRdb keeps in-frame clones, though not all of them. The repertoire holds about 130,000 clones, just under 95% seen once, with 4.5% to 7% in the top ten. Germline V gives CDR1 PRHDT, CDR2 FYEKMQ (reference sequence). V was shortened by 0 bases and J by 1 base, with 12 bases between the two germline ends. There are 16 residues in the CDR3. In its sample, this clone was seen a few times. The sequenced sample was blood. This TCR derives from a man younger than 35 in good health. This rearrangement joins TRBV13 to TRBJ1-2; no clear D gene. The CDR3 region is CASSLGLRALNYGYTF. For the CDR3, the DNA is TGTGCCAGCAGCTTAGGCCTGAGGGCGCTTAACTATGGCTACACCTTC.